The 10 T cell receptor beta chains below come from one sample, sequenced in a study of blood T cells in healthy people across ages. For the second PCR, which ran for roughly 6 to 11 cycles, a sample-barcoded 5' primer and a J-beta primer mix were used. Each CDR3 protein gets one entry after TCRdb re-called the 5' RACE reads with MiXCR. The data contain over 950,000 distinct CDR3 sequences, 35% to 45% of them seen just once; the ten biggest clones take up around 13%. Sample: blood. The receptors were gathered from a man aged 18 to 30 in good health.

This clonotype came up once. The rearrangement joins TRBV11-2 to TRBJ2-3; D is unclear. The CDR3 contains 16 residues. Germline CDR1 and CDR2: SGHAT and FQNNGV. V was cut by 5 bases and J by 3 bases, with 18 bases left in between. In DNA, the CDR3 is TGTGCCAGCAGCGTACCTAGACGAGCGCCAACAGATACGCAGTATTTT. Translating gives CASSVPRRAPTDTQYF.

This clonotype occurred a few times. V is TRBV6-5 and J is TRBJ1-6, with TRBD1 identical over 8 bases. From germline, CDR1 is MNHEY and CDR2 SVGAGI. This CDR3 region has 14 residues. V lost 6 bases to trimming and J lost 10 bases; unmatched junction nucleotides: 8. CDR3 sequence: CASSETTGVSPLHF. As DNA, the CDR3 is TGTGCCAGCAGCGAAACGACAGGGGTCTCACCCCTCCACTTT.

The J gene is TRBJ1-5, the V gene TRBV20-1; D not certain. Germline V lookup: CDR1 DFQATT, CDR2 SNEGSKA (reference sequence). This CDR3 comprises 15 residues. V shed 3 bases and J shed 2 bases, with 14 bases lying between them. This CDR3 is CSARGSPSGNQPQHF. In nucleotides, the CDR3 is TGCAGTGCTAGGGGCAGCCCTTCCGGCAATCAGCCCCAGCATTTT.

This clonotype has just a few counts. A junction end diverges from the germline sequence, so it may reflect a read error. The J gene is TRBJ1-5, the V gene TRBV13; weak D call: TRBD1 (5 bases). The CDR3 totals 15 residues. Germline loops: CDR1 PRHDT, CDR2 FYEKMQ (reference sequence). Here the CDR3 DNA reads TGTGCCAGCAGCTTAAGGGGTAGTAGCAATCTGCCCCAGCATTTT. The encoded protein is CASSLRGSSNLPQHF.

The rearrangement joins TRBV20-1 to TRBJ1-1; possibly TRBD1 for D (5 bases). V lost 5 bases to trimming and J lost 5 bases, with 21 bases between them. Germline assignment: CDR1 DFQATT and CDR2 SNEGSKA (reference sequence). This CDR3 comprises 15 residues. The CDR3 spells CSASGARSPGTEAFF. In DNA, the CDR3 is TGCAGTGCTTCCGGGGCCAGATCACCGGGGACTGAAGCTTTCTTT.

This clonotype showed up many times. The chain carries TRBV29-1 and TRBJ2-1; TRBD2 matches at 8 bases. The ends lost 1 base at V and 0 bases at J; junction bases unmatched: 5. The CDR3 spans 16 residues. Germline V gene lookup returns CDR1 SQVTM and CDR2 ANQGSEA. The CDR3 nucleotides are TGCAGCGTTGAAGGTTATCGGGGGGGCTCCTACAATGAGCAGTTCTTC. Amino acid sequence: CSVEGYRGGSYNEQFF.

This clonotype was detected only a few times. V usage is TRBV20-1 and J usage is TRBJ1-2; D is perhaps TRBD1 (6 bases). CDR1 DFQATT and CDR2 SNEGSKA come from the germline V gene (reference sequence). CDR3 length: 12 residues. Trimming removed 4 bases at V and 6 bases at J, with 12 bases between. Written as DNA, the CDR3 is TGCAGTGCTATCAGGGGTTTGGATGGCTACACCTTC. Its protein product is CSAIRGLDGYTF.

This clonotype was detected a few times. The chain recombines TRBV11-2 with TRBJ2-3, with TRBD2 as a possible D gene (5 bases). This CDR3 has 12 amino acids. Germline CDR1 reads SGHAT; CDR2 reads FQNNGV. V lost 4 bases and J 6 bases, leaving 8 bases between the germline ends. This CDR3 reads CASSSDWDTQYF. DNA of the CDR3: TGTGCCAGCAGCTCGGACTGGGATACGCAGTATTTT.

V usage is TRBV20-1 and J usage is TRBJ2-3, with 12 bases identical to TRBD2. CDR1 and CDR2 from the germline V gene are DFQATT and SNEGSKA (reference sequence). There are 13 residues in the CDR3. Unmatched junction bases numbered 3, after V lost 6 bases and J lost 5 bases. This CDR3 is CSAPTSGGDTQYF. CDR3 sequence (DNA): TGCAGTGCCCCGACTAGCGGGGGAGATACGCAGTATTTT.

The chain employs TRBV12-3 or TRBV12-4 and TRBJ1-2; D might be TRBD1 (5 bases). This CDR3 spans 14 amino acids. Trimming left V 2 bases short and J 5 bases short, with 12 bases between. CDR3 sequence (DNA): TGTGCCAGCAGTTTACAGGGCTTCCCTTATGGCTACACCTTC. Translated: CASSLQGFPYGYTF.